The 2 T cell receptor beta chains listed next were all sequenced from one sample in a study of shared clonotypes between healthy human individuals. Libraries were prepared by immunoSEQ multiplex PCR; TCRdb keeps only in-frame clonotypes and omits some of them. Among about 980,000 clones listed, around 80% were seen once. What was sequenced was memory CD4+ T cells sorted from blood. Specified subset: CD45RA-negative fraction. The receptor source for this set is a man aged 18 to 30 in good health.

The V gene is TRBV5-4, the J gene TRBJ2-1; the match to TRBD2 covers 7 bases. CDR1 is SGHNT and CDR2 is YYREEE in the germline V gene (reference sequence). V shed 5 bases, J shed 0 bases, and the junction held 5 bases outside the gene matches. The CDR3 runs 15 residues. CDR3 in DNA: TGTGCCAGCAGGGCTAGCGGTAGCTCCTACAATGAGCAGTTCTTC. Protein: CASRASGSSYNEQFF.

The rearrangement links TRBV4-1 to TRBJ1-1; D gene uncertain. The germline V and J ends were trimmed by 8 bases and 1 base, with 11 bases remaining between them. The CDR3 totals 13 residues. Germline values: CDR1 MGHRA, CDR2 YSYEKL. This CDR3 is CASLGFGNTEAFF. DNA for the CDR3: TGCGCCAGCTTGGGCTTCGGGAACACTGAAGCTTTCTTT.